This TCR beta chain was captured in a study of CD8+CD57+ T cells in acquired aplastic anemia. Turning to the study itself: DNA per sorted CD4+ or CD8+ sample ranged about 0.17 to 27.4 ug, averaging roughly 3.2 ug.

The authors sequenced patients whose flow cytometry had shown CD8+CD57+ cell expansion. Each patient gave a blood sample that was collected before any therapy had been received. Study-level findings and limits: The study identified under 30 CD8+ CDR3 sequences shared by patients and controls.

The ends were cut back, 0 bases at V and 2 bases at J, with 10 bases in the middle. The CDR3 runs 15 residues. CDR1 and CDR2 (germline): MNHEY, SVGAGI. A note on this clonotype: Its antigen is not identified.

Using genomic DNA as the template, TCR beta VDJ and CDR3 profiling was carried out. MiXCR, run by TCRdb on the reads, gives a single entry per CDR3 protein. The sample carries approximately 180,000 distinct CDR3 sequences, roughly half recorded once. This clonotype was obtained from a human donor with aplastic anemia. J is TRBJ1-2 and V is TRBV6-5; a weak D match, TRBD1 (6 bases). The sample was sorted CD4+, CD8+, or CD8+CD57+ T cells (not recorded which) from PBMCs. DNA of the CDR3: TGTGCCAGCAGTTACTCGTGGGGGGCGAACTATGGCTACACCTTC. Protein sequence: CASSYSWGANYGYTF.